This is a list of T cell receptor beta chains from one sample in a study of OX40 agonist ivuxolimab in advanced cancers. Sequencing was performed with immunoSEQ multiplex PCR; in TCRdb, only in-frame clones are kept and a portion is missing. The sample lists over 40,000 clones, over 80% occurring once. The sequenced sample was CD4+ or CD8+ T cells sorted from blood, obtained in a trial of the OX40 agonist ivuxolimab. All receptors derive from an adult with an advanced solid tumor such as melanoma, head and neck, liver or kidney cancer. The CDR3 runs from the conserved cysteine through the conserved F or W. The D gene is left open where the match is weak. A row's size may be missing; if present it is once, few, many or a size class.

d_gene,v_gene,j_gene,abundance,CDR3nt,CDR3aa
TRBD1,TRBV6-5,TRBJ1-2,.,TGTGCCAGCAGCGCCGGTCGCAACAGGGGATTCTACACCTTC,CASSAGRNRGFYTF
.,TRBV28,TRBJ2-3,.,TGTGCCAGCAGTTTTTCCCTTTGGGATACGCAGTATTTT,CASSFSLWDTQYF
.,TRBV15,TRBJ1-2,.,TGTGCCACCAGCTTAAAATCCCAGAACTATGGCTACACCTTC,CATSLKSQNYGYTF
.,TRBV30,TRBJ1-2,few,TGTGCCTGGAGCGCCCCGGGACGGTTCTATGGCTACACCTTC,CAWSAPGRFYGYTF
.,TRBV9,TRBJ2-1,.,TGTGCCAGCAGCGCAAAACAGGGCCTCTCCTACAATGAGCAGTTCTTC,CASSAKQGLSYNEQFF
.,TRBV19,TRBJ1-3,.,TGTGCCAGTAGACCCCCGGGACAAGGAAACACCATATATTTT,CASRPPGQGNTIYF
.,TRBV4-1,TRBJ1-3,.,TGCGCCAGCAGCCAAGGAGGGGCCGGCTCTGGAAACACCATATATTTT,CASSQGGAGSGNTIYF
TRBD1,TRBV5-6,TRBJ1-3,once,TGTGCCAGCAGCTTAGGCAGGGGGCTTGGAAACACCATATATTTT,CASSLGRGLGNTIYF
TRBD2,TRBV5-1,TRBJ2-7,.,TGCGCCAGCAGCTTTGCCGGACTAGCGGGAATGGGCGAGCAGTACTTC,CASSFAGLAGMGEQYF
.,TRBV11-3,TRBJ2-1,.,TGTGCCAGCAGCTCGCTTGACCCCCCAGAGCAGTTCTTC,CASSSLDPPEQFF
.,TRBV2,TRBJ1-1,.,TGTGCCAGCAAGAGGGATTTGAACACTGAAGCTTTCTTT,CASKRDLNTEAFF
.,TRBV5-8,TRBJ1-5,.,TGTGCCAGCAGCGAGGACAGAAATCAGCCCCAGCATTTT,CASSEDRNQPQHF
.,TRBV27,TRBJ1-2,once,TGTGCCAGCAGTTATGGGAGGGGGACTAACTATGGCTACACCTTC,CASSYGRGTNYGYTF
TRBD2,TRBV6-1,TRBJ2-7,few,TGTGCCAGCAGTGCTGGGAGGGACGGCTCCTACGAGCAGTACTTC,CASSAGRDGSYEQYF
.,TRBV21-1,TRBJ2-7,.,TGTGCCAGCAGCCAAAGCTACGAGCAGTACTTC,CASSQSYEQYF
.,TRBV6-5,TRBJ1-5,.,TGTGCCAGCAGTTACTCGAGGGACAAAAATCAGCCCCAGCATTTT,CASSYSRDKNQPQHF
.,TRBV9,TRBJ1-4,.,TGTGCCAGCAGCCCTTTTGGCAGGGAAGGAAAACTGTTTTTT,CASSPFGREGKLFF
.,TRBV7-9,TRBJ2-6,.,TGTGCCAGCAGCCACGGGGGTTCGGGGGCCAACGTCCTGACTTTC,CASSHGGSGANVLTF
.,TRBV16,TRBJ1-3,.,TGTGCCAGCAGCCAGGGGAGGACTGGAAACACCATATATTTT,CASSQGRTGNTIYF
.,TRBV27,TRBJ2-1,.,TGTGCCAGCAGATCCGGGACCTCACATTACAATGAGCAGTTCTTC,CASRSGTSHYNEQFF
.,TRBV12-5,TRBJ2-7,.,TGTGCTAGTGGTCCACATGGGGGGATCGAGCAGTACTTC,CASGPHGGIEQYF
.,TRBV6-1,TRBJ1-5,.,TGTGCCAGCAGCCCCGTTCCGGGGGGCAATCAGCCCCAGCATTTT,CASSPVPGGNQPQHF
TRBD2,TRBV18,TRBJ2-1,.,TGTGCCAGCTCACCCACGACTAGCGGAGGGAAAGACAATGAGCAGTTCTTC,CASSPTTSGGKDNEQFF